This T cell receptor beta chain was captured by sequencing in a study of long-term antiretroviral therapy in people with HIV. A word on this clone: What it binds is unknown.

The run of the v3.0 immunoSEQ assay was at survey level. This table comes from immunoSEQ multiplex PCR, and its TCRdb copy is limited to in-frame clones, with some not included. Of some 43,000 clones listed, about 89% are singletons. Overall study results and limits: From the mid-2000s to the late 2010s, blood was obtained, possibly while participants received older ART regimens. Information on adherence to ART, viral resistance or therapy changes was unavailable. Pre-ART expanded TRB clones stayed dominant throughout, though often decreasing after ART. Narrower CDR3 length ranges marked HIV repertoires relative to controls.

Sequencing was performed on unsorted PBMCs, taken 0.1 years before starting antiretroviral therapy. This sequence was found in a woman aged 45-60 years with HIV.

CDR3 bases: TGCAGCGTTGAAGATGGGATGGGAGATACGCAGTATTTT. This gives the protein CSVEDGMGDTQYF. The chain has TRBV29-1 and TRBJ2-3; D not certain. The CDR3 length is 13 residues. Germline values: CDR1 SQVTM, CDR2 ANQGSEA. V gave up 0 bases and J gave up 5 bases, with 9 bases separating them.